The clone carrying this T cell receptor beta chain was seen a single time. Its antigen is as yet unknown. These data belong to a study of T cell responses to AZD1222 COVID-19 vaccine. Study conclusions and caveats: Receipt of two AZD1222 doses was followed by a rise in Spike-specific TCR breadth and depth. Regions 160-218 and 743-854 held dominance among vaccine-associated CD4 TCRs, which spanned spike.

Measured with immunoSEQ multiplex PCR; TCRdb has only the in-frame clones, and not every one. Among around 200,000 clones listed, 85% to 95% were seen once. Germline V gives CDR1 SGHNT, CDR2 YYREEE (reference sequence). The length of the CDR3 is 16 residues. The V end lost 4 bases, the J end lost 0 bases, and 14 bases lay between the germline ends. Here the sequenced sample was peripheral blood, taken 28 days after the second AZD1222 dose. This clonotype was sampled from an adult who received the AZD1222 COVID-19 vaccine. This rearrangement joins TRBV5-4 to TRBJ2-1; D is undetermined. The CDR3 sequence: CASSTDTEPSYNEQFF. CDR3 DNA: TGTGCCAGCAGCACGGATACAGAACCCTCCTACAATGAGCAGTTCTTC. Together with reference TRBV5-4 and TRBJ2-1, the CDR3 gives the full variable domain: ETGVTQSPTHLIKTRGQQVTLRCSSQSGHNTVSWYQQALGQGPQFIFQYYREEENGRGNFPPRFSGLQFPNYSSELNVNALELDDSALYLCASSTDTEPSYNEQFFGPGTRLTVL.